This T cell receptor (beta chain) appears in the sequencing data of a study of blood T cell repertoires in COVID-19. The CDR3 contains 15 residues. Germline V gene data show CDR1 as SNHLY and CDR2 as FYNNEI. V trimming: 6 bases; J trimming: 0 bases; junction bases outside the gene matches: 8. Some clones are missing from TCRdb's copy, which holds only in-frame ones; the method was immunoSEQ multiplex PCR. The sample has approximately 200,000 clones, more than 75% seen once. Cohort 3 donors were reported recovered after two negative PCRs, clearance, or symptom resolution. The chain links TRBV2 to TRBJ2-7, with 7 bases aligning to TRBD1. This clonotype originated in a woman aged 25 to 39 who had recovered from COVID-19. Sequencing was done on a sample of PBMCs or T cells enriched from blood (not recorded which). In DNA, the CDR3 is TGTGCCAGCAGAACCGGGACAGCGAGCTCCTACGAGCAGTACTTC. The encoded protein is CASRTGTASSYEQYF.